This TCR beta chain was obtained from a study of response to subunit inactivated influenza vaccine. A remark on this clonotype: Its antigen remains unidentified.

Findings of the study overall: Few additional T cells are recruited per seasonal influenza vaccination, authors suggested.

TCRdb used MiXCR to reprocess the RT-PCR reads, holding one entry per CDR3 protein. The data hold 300,000 to 350,000 distinct CDR3 sequences, with around a fifth observed a single time. The ends were cut back, 1 base at V and 1 base at J, with 8 bases in the middle. Germline CDR1 is SGHVS and CDR2 is FQNEAQ. CDR3 length: 14 residues. Material: PBMCs from blood, obtained about 19 months after vaccination. V gene TRBV7-8 combines with J gene TRBJ2-7; D unclear. This TCR was recovered from a man aged 50 to 75 who received an inactivated influenza vaccine. The CDR3: CASSLVDGSYEQYF. CDR3 sequence (DNA): TGTGCCAGCAGCTTAGTCGATGGATCCTACGAGCAGTACTTC.